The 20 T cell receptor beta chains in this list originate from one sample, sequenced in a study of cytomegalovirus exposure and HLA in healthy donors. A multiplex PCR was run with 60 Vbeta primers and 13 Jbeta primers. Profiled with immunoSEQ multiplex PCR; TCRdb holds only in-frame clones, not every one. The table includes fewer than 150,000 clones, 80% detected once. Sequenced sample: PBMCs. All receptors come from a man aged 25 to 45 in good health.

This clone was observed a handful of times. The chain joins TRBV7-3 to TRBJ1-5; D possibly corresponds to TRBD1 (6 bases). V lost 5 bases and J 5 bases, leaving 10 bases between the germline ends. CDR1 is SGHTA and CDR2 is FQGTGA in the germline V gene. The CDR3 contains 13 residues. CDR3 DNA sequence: TGTGCCAGCAGCGTCAGGACAGATCAGCCCCAGCATTTT. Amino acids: CASSVRTDQPQHF.

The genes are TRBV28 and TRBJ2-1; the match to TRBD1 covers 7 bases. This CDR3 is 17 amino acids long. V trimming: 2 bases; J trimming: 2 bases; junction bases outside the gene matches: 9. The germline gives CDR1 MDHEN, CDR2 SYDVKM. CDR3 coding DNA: TGTGCCAGCAGTTTACCCCCCCCGGGACAGCCCTACAATGAGCAGTTCTTC. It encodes CASSLPPPGQPYNEQFF. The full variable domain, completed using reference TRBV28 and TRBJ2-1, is DVKVTQSSRYLVKRTGEKVFLECVQDMDHENMFWYRQDPGLGLRLIYFSYDVKMKEKGDIPEGYSVSREKKERFSLILESASTNQTSMYLCASSLPPPGQPYNEQFFGPGTRLTVL.

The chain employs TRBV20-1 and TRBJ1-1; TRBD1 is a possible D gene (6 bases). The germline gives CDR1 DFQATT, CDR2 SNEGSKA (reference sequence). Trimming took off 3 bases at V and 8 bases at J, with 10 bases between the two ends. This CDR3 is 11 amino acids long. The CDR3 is CSASWGGEAFF. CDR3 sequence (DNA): TGCAGTGCTAGCTGGGGGGGCGAAGCTTTCTTT.

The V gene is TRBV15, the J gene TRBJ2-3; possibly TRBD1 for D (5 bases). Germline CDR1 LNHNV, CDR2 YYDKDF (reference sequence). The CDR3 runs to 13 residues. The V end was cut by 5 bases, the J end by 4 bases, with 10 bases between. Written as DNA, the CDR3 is TGTGCCACCAGCGGGCAGGGCGCAGATACGCAGTATTTT. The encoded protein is CATSGQGADTQYF. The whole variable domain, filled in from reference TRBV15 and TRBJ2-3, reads DAMVIQNPRYQVTQFGKPVTLSCSQTLNHNVMYWYQQKSSQAPKLLFHYYDKDFNNEADTPDNFQSRRPNTSFCFLDIRSPGLGDTAMYLCATSGQGADTQYFGPGTRLTVL.

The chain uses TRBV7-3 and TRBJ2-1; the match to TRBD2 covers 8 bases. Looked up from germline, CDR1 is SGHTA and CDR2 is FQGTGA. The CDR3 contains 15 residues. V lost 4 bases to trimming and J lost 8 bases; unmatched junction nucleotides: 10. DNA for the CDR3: TGTGCCAGCAGCTCCAGCGGGAGTATCTGGGATGAGCAGTTCTTC. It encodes CASSSSGSIWDEQFF.

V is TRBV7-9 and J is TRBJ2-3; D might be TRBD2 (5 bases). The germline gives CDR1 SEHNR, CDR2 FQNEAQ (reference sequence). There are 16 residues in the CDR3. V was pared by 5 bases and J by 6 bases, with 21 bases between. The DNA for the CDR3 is TGTGCCAGCAGCCACCTAGCCGGGCGGAAAACCGATACGCAGTATTTT. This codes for CASSHLAGRKTDTQYF.

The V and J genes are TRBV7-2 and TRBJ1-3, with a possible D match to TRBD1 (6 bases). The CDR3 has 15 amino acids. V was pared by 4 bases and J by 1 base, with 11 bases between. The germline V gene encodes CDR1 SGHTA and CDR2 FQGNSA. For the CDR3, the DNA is TGTGCCAGCAGCTCTCGAGGGGGTTCTGGAAACACCATATATTTT. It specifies CASSSRGGSGNTIYF.

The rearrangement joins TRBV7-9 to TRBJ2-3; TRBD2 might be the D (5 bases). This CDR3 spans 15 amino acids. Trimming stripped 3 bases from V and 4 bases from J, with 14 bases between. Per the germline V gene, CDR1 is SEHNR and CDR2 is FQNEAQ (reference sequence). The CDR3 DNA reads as TGTGCCAGCAGCTTCGAGGACCGCGGGTCAGATACGCAGTATTTT. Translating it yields CASSFEDRGSDTQYF.

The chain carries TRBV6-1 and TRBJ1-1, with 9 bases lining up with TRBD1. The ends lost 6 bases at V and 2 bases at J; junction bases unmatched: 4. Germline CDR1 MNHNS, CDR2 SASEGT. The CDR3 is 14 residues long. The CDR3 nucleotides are TGTGCCAGCAGCCCGGGACAGGGTAACACTGAAGCTTTCTTT. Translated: CASSPGQGNTEAFF.

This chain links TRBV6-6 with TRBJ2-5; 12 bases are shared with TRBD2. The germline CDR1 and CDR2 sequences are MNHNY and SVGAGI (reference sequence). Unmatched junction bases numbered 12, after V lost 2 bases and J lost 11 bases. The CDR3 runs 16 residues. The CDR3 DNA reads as TGTGCCAGCAGTTACAGGGCTAGCGGGAGGGTGTTGGAGCAGTACTTC. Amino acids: CASSYRASGRVLEQYF.

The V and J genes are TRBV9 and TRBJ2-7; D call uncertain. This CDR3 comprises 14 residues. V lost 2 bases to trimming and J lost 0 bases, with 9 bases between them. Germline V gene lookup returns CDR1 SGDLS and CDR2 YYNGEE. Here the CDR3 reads CASSVGPGSYEQYF. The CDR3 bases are TGTGCCAGCAGCGTTGGTCCGGGCTCCTACGAGCAGTACTTC. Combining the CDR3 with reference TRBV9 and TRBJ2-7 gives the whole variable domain DSGVTQTPKHLITATGQRVTLRCSPRSGDLSVYWYQQSLDQGLQFLIQYYNGEERAKGNILERFSAQQFPDLHSELNLSSLELGDSALYFCASSVGPGSYEQYFGPGTRLTVT.

The CDR3 DNA reads as TGTGCCAGTGACAGGGCACGAGCGGAGACCCAGTACTTC. It encodes CASDRARAETQYF. The chain recombines TRBV7-9 with TRBJ2-5, with 7 bases that match TRBD1. The V and J ends lost 9 bases and 5 bases, in that order; junction bases with no gene match: 9. Germline CDR1 reads SEHNR; CDR2 reads FQNEAQ (reference sequence). CDR3 size: 13 residues.

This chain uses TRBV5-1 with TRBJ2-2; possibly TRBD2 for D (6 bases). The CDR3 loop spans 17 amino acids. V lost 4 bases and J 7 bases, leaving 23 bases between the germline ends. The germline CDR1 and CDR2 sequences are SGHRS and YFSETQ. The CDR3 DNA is TGCGCCAGCAGCACCGGGGGTACGGCCGTCGGAAACGGGGAGCTGTTTTTT. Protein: CASSTGGTAVGNGELFF.

The CDR3 nucleotides read TGTGCCAGCAGCGCCCAAGGGGGGACTAGCGGGAGGGCGGAAAGTCTGGATACGCAGTATTTT. This encodes CASSAQGGTSGRAESLDTQYF. The gene calls are TRBV9 and TRBJ2-3; 16 positions agree with TRBD2. J lost 6 bases, V lost 3 bases, and 19 bases had no gene match. The length of the CDR3 is 21 residues. Germline V lookup: CDR1 SGDLS, CDR2 YYNGEE.

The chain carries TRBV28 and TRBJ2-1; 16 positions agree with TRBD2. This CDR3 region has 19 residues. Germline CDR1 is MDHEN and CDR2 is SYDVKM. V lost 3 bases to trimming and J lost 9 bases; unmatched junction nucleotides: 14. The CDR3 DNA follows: TGTGCCAGCAGTTTGTGGTCGGGACTAGCGGGAGGGCCGGTTAGTGAGCAGTTCTTC. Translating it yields CASSLWSGLAGGPVSEQFF.

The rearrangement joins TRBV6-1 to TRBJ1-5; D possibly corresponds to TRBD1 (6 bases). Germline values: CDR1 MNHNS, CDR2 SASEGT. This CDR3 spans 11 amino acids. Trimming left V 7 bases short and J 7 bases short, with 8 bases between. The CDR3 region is CASKGEQPQHF. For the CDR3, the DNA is TGTGCCAGCAAGGGGGAGCAGCCCCAGCATTTT.

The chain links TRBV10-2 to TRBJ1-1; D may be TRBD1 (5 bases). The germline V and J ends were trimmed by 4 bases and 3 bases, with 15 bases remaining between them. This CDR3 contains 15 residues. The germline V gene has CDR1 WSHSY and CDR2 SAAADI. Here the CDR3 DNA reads TGCGCCAGCAGTGCCTCAGGGTGGAAGTACACTGAAGCTTTCTTT. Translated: CASSASGWKYTEAFF.

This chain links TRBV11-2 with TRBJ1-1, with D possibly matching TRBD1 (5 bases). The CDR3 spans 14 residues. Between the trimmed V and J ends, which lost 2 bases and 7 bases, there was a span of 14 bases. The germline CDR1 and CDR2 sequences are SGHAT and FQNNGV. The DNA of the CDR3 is TGTGCCAGCAGCTTAAGTACGGAGGGGCGTGAAGCTTTCTTT. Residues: CASSLSTEGREAFF.

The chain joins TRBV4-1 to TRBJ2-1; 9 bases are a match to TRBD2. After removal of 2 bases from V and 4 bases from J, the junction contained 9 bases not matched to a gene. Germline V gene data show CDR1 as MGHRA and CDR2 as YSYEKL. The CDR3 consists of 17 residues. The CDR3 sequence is CASSQFGIAGVYNEQFF. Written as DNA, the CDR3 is TGCGCCAGCAGCCAATTTGGGATAGCGGGGGTATACAATGAGCAGTTCTTC.

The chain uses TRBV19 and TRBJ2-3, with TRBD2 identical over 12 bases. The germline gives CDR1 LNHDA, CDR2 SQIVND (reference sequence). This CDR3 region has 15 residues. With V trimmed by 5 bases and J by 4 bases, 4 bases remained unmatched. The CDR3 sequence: CASSRLAGVPDTQYF. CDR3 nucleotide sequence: TGTGCCAGTAGTCGACTAGCGGGAGTTCCAGATACGCAGTATTTT.